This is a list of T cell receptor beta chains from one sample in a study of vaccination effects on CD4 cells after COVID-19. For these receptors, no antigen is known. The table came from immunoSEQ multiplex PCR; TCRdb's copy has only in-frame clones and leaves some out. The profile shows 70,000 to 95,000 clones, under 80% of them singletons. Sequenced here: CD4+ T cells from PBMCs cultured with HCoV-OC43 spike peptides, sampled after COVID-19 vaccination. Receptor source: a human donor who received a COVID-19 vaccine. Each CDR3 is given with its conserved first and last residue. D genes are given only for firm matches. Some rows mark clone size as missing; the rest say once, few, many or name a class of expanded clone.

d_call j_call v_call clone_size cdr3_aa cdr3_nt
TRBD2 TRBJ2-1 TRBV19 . CASSSGGARNEQFF TGTGCCAGCTCTAGCGGGGGGGCGCGCAATGAGCAGTTCTTC
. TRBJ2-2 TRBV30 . CAWSVQEATGELFF TGTGCCTGGAGTGTTCAGGAAGCCACCGGGGAGCTGTTTTTT
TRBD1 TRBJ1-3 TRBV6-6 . CASSPPGQSSGNTIYF TGTGCCAGCAGTCCACCGGGACAGAGCTCTGGAAACACCATATATTTT
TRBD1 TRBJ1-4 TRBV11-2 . CASSLFRDRGEKLFF TGTGCCAGCAGCTTATTCCGGGACAGGGGTGAAAAACTGTTTTTT
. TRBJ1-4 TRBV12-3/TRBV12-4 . CASSFTGEEKLFF TGTGCCAGCAGTTTTACGGGAGAAGAAAAACTGTTTTTT
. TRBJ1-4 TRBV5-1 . CASSFSGRDNEKLFF TGCGCCAGCAGCTTCTCCGGCAGGGATAATGAAAAACTGTTTTTT
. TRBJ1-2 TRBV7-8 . CASSLASALYGYTF TGTGCCAGCAGCTTAGCGTCGGCTCTCTATGGCTACACCTTC
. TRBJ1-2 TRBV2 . CASSEVRGTSSTF TGTGCCAGCTCAGAAGTTAGGGGAACATCCAGCACCTTC
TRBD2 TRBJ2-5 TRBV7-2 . CASSLAGGRETQYF TGTGCCAGCAGCCTTGCGGGGGGGCGGGAGACCCAGTACTTC
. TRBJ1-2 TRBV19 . CASKPGRERNYGYTF TGTGCCAGTAAACCAGGGCGGGAGAGGAACTATGGCTACACCTTC
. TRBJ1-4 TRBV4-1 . CASSQDAGSFPNEKLFF TGCGCCAGCAGCCAAGATGCCGGCTCATTCCCCAATGAAAAACTGTTTTTT
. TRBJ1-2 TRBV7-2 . CASRRAGGPRGYTF TGTGCCAGCAGACGGGCGGGGGGTCCTAGGGGCTACACCTTC
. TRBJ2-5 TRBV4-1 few CASSEPPAETQYF TGCGCCAGCAGTGAACCCCCCGCTGAGACCCAGTACTTC
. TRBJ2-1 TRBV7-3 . CASSPIPNEQFF TGTGCCAGCAGCCCGATTCCTAATGAGCAGTTCTTC
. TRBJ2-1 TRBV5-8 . CASSLALGVYNEQFF TGTGCCAGCAGCTTGGCCCTTGGGGTCTACAATGAGCAGTTCTTC
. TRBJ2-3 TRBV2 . CASRPGTSTDTQYF TGTGCCAGCAGGCCGGGCACTAGCACAGATACGCAGTATTTT
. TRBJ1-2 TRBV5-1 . CASSYSEPYGYTF TGCGCCAGCAGCTATTCGGAACCCTATGGCTACACCTTC
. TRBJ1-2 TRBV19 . CASSIVSVNYGYTF TGTGCCAGTAGTATTGTGTCCGTCAACTATGGCTACACCTTC
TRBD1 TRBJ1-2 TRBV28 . CASSLISRGTNYGYTF TGTGCCAGCAGTTTAATCTCCAGGGGGACGAACTATGGCTACACCTTC
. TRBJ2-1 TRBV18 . CASSPPSKGNEQFF TGTGCCAGCTCACCACCGAGCAAGGGGAATGAGCAGTTCTTC
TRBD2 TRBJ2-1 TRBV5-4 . CASSLGGPSGGRNEQFF TGTGCCAGCAGCTTGGGGGGCCCTAGCGGGGGGAGGAATGAGCAGTTCTTC
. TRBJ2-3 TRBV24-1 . CATSDLVSGSTDTQYF TGTGCCACCAGTGATTTGGTAAGCGGAAGCACAGATACGCAGTATTTT
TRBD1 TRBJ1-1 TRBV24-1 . CATSERTGSTEAFF TGTGCCACCAGTGAGCGGACAGGGTCCACTGAAGCTTTCTTT
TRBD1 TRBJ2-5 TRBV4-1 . CASSQEGGREETQYF TGCGCCAGCAGCCAAGAAGGGGGCAGGGAGGAGACCCAGTACTTC
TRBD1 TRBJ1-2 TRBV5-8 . CASNPQGNYGYTF TGTGCCAGCAACCCACAGGGGAACTATGGCTACACCTTC
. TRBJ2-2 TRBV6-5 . CASESLKSYTGELFF TGTGCCAGCGAGAGCCTTAAATCCTACACCGGGGAGCTGTTTTTT
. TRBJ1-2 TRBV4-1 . CASSQEDRYGYTF TGCGCCAGCAGCCAAGAGGACCGCTATGGCTACACCTTC
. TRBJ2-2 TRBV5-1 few CASSLVTVNTGELFF TGCGCCAGCAGCTTGGTGACAGTTAACACCGGGGAGCTGTTTTTT
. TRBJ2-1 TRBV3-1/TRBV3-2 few CASSQVSEQFF TGTGCCAGCAGCCAAGTTAGTGAGCAGTTCTTC
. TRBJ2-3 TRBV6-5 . CASKPYRGGDTQYF TGTGCCAGCAAACCCTACAGGGGAGGGGATACGCAGTATTTT
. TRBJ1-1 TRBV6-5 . CASRLNTEAFF TGTGCCAGCAGATTAAACACTGAAGCTTTCTTT
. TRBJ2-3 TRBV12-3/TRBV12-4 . CASSFSPTDTQYF TGTGCCAGCAGTTTCAGTCCCACAGATACGCAGTATTTT
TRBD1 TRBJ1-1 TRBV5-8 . CASPLRWDRDHKYTEAFF TGTGCCAGCCCCTTGCGCTGGGACAGGGATCATAAGTACACTGAAGCTTTCTTT
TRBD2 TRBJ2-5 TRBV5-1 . CASSSSLAGGQETQYF TGCGCCAGCAGCTCCAGCCTAGCGGGGGGGCAAGAGACCCAGTACTTC
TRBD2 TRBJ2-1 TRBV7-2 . CASSLSYGGDSPNEQFF TGTGCCAGCAGCTTAAGTTACGGGGGGGATAGCCCGAATGAGCAGTTCTTC
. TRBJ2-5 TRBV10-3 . CAIRPGGGQETQYF TGTGCCATCAGGCCGGGGGGCGGCCAAGAGACCCAGTACTTC
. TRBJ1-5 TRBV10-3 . CAISKTENQPQHF TGTGCCATCAGCAAGACAGAAAATCAGCCCCAGCATTTT
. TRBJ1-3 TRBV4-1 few CASSLQGIGNTIYF TGCGCCAGCAGCCTCCAGGGGATAGGAAACACCATATATTTT
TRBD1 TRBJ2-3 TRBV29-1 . CSERTGNSFTDTQYF TGCAGCGAACGGACAGGGAACTCTTTCACAGATACGCAGTATTTT
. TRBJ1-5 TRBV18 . CASSPIASSRDQPQHF TGTGCCAGCTCACCTATCGCATCCTCAAGGGATCAGCCCCAGCATTTT
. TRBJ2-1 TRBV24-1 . CATSVIAGTPSYNEQFF TGTGCCACCAGTGTTATTGCTGGGACGCCGTCCTACAATGAGCAGTTCTTC
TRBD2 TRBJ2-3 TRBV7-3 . CASSKKGSGGGRFSTDTQYF TGTGCCAGCAGCAAAAAAGGATCGGGCGGGGGGCGCTTTAGCACAGATACGCAGTATTTT
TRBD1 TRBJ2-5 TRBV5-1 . CASTDRGLSETQYF TGCGCCAGCACCGACAGGGGGCTTTCGGAGACCCAGTACTTC
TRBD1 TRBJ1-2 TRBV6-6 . CASSYSATGAYGYTF TGTGCCAGCAGTTACTCAGCGACAGGGGCCTATGGCTACACCTTC
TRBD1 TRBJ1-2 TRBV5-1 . CASSLGQGRDYGYTF TGCGCCAGCAGCTTGGGACAGGGTAGGGACTATGGCTACACCTTC
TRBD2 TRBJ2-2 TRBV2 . CASSYGGAVGELFF TGTGCCAGCAGTTACGGGGGGGCGGTCGGGGAGCTGTTTTTT
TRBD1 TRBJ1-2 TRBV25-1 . CASSKLGTAEGGYTF TGTGCCAGCAGTAAACTAGGGACAGCAGAAGGTGGCTACACCTTC
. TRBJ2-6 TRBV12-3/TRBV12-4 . CAIQGSGANVLTF TGTGCCATCCAGGGAAGTGGGGCCAACGTCCTGACTTTC